This T cell receptor (beta chain) came from a study of CD8+CD57+ T cells in acquired aplastic anemia. Study context: Sorted cells (CD4+ and CD8+) yielded DNA amounts that averaged around 3.1 ug. The study, taken as a whole, reports: The same twenty-nine CD8+ CDR3 sequences occurred in patients and in controls.

Patients selected for sequencing had displayed CD8+CD57+ cell expansion by flow cytometry. Each patient carried a diagnosis of severe acquired aplastic anemia. The study profiled TCR beta VDJ and CDR3 using genomic DNA as template. Using its own MiXCR run on the reads, TCRdb lists one record per CDR3 protein. The profile shows 160,000 or so distinct CDR3 sequences, 47% of them singletons. This clonotype showed up just a few times. Its antigen is unknown. V was shortened by 3 bases and J by 6 bases, with 11 bases between the two germline ends. Germline assignment: CDR1 DFQATT and CDR2 SNEGSKA (reference sequence). The CDR3 contains 12 residues.

This chain connects TRBV20-1 to TRBJ1-1; no clear D. Input material: sorted CD4+, CD8+, or CD8+CD57+ T cells (not recorded which) from PBMCs. The receptor was isolated from a human donor with aplastic anemia. The CDR3 region is CSARDGDAEAFF. In DNA form, the CDR3 reads TGCAGTGCTAGGGACGGGGATGCTGAAGCTTTCTTT.